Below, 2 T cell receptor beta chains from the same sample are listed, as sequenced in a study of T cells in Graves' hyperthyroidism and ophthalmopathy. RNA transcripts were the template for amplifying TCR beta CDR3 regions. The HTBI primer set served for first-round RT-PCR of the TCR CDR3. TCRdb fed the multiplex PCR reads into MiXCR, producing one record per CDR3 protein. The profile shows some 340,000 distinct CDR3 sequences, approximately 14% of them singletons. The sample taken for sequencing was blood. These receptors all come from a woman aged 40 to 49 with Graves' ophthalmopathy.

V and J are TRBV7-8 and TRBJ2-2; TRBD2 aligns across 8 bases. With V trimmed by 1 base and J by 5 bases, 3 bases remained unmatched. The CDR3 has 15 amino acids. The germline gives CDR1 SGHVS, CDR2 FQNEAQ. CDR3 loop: CASSLGPGGTGELFF. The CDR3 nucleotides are TGTGCCAGCAGCTTAGGCCCGGGGGGGACCGGGGAGCTGTTTTTT.

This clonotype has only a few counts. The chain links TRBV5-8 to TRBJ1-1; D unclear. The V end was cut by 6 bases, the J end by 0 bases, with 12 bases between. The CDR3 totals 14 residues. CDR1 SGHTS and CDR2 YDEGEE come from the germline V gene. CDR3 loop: CASNSQGMNTEAFF. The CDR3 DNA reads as TGTGCCAGCAACTCACAAGGGATGAACACTGAAGCTTTCTTT.